The clone carrying this T cell receptor beta chain was seen a handful of times. Its antigen is undetermined. The sample is drawn from a study of CD8 T cells in ankylosing spondylitis. General study points: The study identified a TCR beta motif of several highly homologous variants that appeared characteristic of ankylosing spondylitis blood.

In making TCR beta libraries, quantitative 5'-RACE with molecular barcodes was used. Each CDR3 protein gets one entry after TCRdb re-called the 5' RACE reads with MiXCR. The sample holds approximately 250,000 distinct CDR3 sequences, roughly a quarter seen once. Germline lookup yields CDR1 MNHNS and CDR2 SASEGT. CDR3 length equals 13 residues. Trimming removed 5 bases at V and 4 bases at J, with 10 bases between. The gene calls are TRBV6-1 and TRBJ2-3, with D possibly being TRBD2 (6 bases). The sequencing sample was made of blood, either unsorted or a sorted T cell fraction (not recorded which). The source is a male donor with ankylosing spondylitis or in good health (not recorded which). CDR3: CASSPGSPDTQYF. The CDR3 DNA reads as TGTGCCAGCAGTCCCGGGAGCCCAGATACGCAGTATTTT.